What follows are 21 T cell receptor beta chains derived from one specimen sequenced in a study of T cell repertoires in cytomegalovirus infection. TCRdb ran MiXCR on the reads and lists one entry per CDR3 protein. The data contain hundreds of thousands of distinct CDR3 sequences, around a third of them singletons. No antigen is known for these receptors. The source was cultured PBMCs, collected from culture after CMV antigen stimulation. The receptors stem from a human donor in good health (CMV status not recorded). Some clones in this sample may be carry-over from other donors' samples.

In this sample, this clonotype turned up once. CDR3 bases: TGTGCCAGCAGTCCGGCAGGACTAGCGGGAGGAGCCTCCAATGAGCAGTTCTTC. It codes for CASSPAGLAGGASNEQFF. The chain uses TRBV12-3 or TRBV12-4 and TRBJ2-1, with 14 bases that match TRBD2. This CDR3 spans 18 amino acids. Trimming took 5 bases from V and 6 from J; bases not matched to a gene: 12.

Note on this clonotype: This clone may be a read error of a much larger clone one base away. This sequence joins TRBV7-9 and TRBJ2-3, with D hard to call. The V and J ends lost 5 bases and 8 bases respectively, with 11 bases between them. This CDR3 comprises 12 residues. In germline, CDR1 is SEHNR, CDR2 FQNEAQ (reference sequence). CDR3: CASSLSPGTQYF. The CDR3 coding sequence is TGTGCCAGCAGCCTCAGTCCGGGTACGCAGTATTTT.

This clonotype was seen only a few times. The CDR3 nucleotides are TGTGCCAGCAGCTTCCGACAGGGAACCTACTATGGCTACACCTTC. Encoded protein: CASSFRQGTYYGYTF. This chain uses TRBV7-2 with TRBJ1-2; 7 nucleotides match TRBD1. The length of the CDR3 is 15 residues. The V segment lost 3 bases and the J segment 3 bases; nucleotides outside the gene matches: 7. Germline values: CDR1 SGHTA, CDR2 FQGNSA. Full variable domain (remainder filled in from reference TRBV7-2 and TRBJ1-2): GAGVSQSPSNKVTEKGKDVELRCDPISGHTALYWYRQSLGQGLEFLIYFQGNSAPDKSGLPSDRFSAERTGGSVSTLTIQRTQQEDSAVYLCASSFRQGTYYGYTFGSGTRLTVV.

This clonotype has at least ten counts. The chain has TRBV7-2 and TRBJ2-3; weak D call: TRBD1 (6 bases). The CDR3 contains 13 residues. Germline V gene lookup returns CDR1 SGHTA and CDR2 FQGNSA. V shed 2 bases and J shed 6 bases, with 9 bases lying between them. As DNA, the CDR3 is TGTGCCAGCAGCTTACTCACAGGGGATACGCAGTATTTT. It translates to CASSLLTGDTQYF. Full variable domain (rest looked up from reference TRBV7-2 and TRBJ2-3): GAGVSQSPSNKVTEKGKDVELRCDPISGHTALYWYRQSLGQGLEFLIYFQGNSAPDKSGLPSDRFSAERTGGSVSTLTIQRTQQEDSAVYLCASSLLTGDTQYFGPGTRLTVL.

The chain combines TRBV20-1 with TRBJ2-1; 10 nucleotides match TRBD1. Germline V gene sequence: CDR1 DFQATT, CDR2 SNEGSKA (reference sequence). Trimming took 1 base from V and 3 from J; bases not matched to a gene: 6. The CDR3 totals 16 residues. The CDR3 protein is CSARGQTGGRYNEQFF. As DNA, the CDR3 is TGCAGTGCTAGAGGTCAGACAGGGGGCCGCTACAATGAGCAGTTCTTC.

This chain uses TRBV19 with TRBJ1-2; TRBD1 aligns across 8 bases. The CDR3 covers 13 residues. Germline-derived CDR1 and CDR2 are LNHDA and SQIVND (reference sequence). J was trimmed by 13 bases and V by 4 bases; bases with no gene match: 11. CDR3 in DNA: TGTGCCAGTAGTACCCCCGGACAGGGTGATCGCACCTTC. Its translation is CASSTPGQGDRTF.

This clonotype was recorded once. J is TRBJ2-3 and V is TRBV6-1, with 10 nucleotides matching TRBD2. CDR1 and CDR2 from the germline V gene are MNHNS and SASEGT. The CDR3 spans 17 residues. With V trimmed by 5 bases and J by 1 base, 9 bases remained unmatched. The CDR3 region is CASSYRFTSGGTDTQYF. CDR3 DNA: TGTGCCAGCAGTTACCGGTTTACTAGCGGGGGCACAGATACGCAGTATTTT.

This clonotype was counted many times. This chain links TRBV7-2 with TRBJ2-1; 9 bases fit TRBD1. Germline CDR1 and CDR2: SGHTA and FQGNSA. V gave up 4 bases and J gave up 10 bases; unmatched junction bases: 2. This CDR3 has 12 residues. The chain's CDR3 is CASSWTGVEQFF. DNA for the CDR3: TGTGCCAGCAGCTGGACAGGGGTCGAGCAGTTCTTC.

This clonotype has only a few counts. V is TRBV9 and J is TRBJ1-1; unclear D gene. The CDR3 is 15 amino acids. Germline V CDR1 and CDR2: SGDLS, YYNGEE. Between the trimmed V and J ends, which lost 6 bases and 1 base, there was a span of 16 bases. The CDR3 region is CASNPSGQPNTEAFF. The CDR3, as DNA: TGTGCCAGCAACCCTTCCGGGCAGCCGAACACTGAAGCTTTCTTT.

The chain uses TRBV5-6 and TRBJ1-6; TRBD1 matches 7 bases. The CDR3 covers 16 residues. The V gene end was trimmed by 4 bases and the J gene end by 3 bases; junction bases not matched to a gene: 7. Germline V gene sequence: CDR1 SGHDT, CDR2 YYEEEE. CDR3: CASSIPTGDYNSPLHF. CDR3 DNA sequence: TGTGCCAGCAGCATCCCTACAGGGGACTATAATTCACCCCTCCACTTT.

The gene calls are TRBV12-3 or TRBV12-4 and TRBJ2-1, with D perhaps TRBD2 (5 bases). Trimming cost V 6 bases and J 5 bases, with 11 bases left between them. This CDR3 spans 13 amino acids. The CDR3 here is CASRIGLNNEQFF. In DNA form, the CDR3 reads TGTGCCAGCAGAATAGGACTGAACAATGAGCAGTTCTTC.

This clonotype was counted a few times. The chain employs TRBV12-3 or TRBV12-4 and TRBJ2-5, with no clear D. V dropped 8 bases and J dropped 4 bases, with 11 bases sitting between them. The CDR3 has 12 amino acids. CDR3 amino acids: CASAVGSETQYF. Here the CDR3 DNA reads TGTGCCAGCGCGGTTGGGTCAGAGACCCAGTACTTC.

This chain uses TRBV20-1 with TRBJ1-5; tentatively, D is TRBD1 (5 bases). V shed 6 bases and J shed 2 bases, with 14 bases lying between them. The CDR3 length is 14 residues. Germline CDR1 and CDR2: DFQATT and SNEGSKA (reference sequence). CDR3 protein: CSAIRGGGNQPQHF. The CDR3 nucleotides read TGCAGTGCCATACGGGGAGGGGGCAATCAGCCCCAGCATTTT.

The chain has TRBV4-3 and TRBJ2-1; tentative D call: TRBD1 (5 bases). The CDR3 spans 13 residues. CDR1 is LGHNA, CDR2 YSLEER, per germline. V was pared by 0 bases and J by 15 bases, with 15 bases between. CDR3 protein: CASSQDYDRVRFF. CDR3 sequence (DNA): TGCGCCAGCAGCCAAGATTATGACAGAGTAAGGTTCTTC.

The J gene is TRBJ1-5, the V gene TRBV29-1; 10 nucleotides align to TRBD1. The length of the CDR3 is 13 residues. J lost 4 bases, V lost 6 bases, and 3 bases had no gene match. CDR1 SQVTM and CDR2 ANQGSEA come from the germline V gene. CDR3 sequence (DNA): TGCAGCGTGGGGACAGGGGCAAATCAGCCCCAGCATTTT. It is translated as CSVGTGANQPQHF.

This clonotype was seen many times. CDR3 sequence reads: CASSLTKTGTSGRGHEQYF. The DNA for the CDR3 is TGTGCCAGCAGCTTAACTAAGACCGGGACTAGCGGGAGGGGCCACGAGCAGTACTTC. J is TRBJ2-7 and V is TRBV7-2; TRBD2 aligns across 16 bases. V dropped 2 bases and J dropped 5; count of bases not matched to a gene: 12. From germline, CDR1 is SGHTA and CDR2 FQGNSA. This CDR3 has 19 residues.

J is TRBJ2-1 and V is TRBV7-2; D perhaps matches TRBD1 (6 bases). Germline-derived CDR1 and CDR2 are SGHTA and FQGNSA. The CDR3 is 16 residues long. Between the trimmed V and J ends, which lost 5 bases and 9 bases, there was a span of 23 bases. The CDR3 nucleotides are TGTGCCAGCAGCCTCGACAGGTGGGCTGTTTACGGTGAGCAGTTCTTC. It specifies CASSLDRWAVYGEQFF.

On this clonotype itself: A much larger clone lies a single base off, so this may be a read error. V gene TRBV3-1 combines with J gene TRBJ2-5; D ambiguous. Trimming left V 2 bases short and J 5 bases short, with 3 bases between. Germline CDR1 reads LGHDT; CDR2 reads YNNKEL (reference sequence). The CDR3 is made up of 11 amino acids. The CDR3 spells CASSQWETQYF. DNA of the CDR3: TGTGCCAGCAGCCAATGGGAGACCCAGTACTTC.

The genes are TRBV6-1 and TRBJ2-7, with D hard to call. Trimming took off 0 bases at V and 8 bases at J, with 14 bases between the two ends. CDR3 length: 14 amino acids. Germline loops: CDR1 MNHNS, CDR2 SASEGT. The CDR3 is CASSEALILYKQYF. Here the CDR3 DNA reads TGTGCCAGCAGTGAAGCGCTGATTTTATACAAGCAGTACTTC.

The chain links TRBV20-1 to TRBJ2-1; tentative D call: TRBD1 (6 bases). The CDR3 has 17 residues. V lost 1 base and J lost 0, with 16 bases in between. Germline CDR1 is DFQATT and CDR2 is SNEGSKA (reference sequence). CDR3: CSARAPDSASSYNEQFF. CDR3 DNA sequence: TGCAGTGCTAGAGCCCCGGACAGCGCAAGCTCCTACAATGAGCAGTTCTTC.

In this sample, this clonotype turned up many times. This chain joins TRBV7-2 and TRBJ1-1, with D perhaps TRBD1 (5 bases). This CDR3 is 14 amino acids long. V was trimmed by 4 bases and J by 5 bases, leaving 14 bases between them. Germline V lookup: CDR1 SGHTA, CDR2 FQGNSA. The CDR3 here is CASSSPGGYTEAFF. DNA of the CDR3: TGTGCCAGCAGCTCCCCCGGGGGTTATACTGAAGCTTTCTTT.